The next 16 T cell receptor beta chains were all read from a single sample in a study of T cells in Graves' hyperthyroidism and ophthalmopathy. There were TCR beta CDR3 regions amplified from RNA transcripts. A set of HTBI primers served as the primers for a first-round RT-PCR of the TCR CDR3. TCRdb reprocessed the multiplex PCR reads via MiXCR and lists one record per CDR3 protein. The sample records 400,000 to 600,000 distinct CDR3 sequences, less than 25% being singletons. What was sequenced was blood. The receptors originated from a man aged 18-30 years with Graves' hyperthyroidism.

In its sample, this clonotype was seen a few times. The chain has TRBV6-1 and TRBJ2-5; D is ambiguous. Germline-derived CDR1 and CDR2 are MNHNS and SASEGT. V shed 4 bases and J shed 11 bases, with 14 bases lying between them. This CDR3 spans 12 amino acids. In DNA, the CDR3 is TGTGCCAGCAGTGCCTCTGCCCTTCTTCAGTACTTC. Translation: CASSASALLQYF.

This clonotype was recorded at least ten times. V and J are TRBV30 and TRBJ1-1; the match to TRBD1 covers 8 bases. The V gene end was trimmed by 3 bases and the J gene end by 2 bases; junction bases not matched to a gene: 5. Germline V gene lookup returns CDR1 GTSNPN and CDR2 SVGIG (reference sequence). The CDR3 sequence is 14 residues long. CDR3 sequence reads: CAWRTTGGNTEAFF. The CDR3 nucleotides are TGTGCCTGGAGGACTACAGGGGGTAACACTGAAGCTTTCTTT.

The V call is TRBV4-2, the J call TRBJ2-5, with D possibly being TRBD1 (6 bases). V lost 2 bases and J 5 bases, leaving 12 bases between the germline ends. Germline lookup yields CDR1 LGHNA and CDR2 YNFKEQ. The CDR3 loop spans 14 amino acids. CDR3 DNA sequence: TGTGCCAGCAGCCAACAACAGGGAGCGGAGACCCAGTACTTC. Residues: CASSQQQGAETQYF.

This clonotype was seen ten or more times. V and J are TRBV10-3 and TRBJ2-7; D may be TRBD2 (5 bases). The V gene lost 3 bases and the J gene lost 5 bases, with 14 bases spanning the gap. Germline lookup yields CDR1 ENHRY and CDR2 SYGVKD. The CDR3 has 14 residues. The CDR3 DNA reads TGTGCCATCAGTGACACCGGGATAAGGGACGAGCAGTACTTC. Translation gives CAISDTGIRDEQYF.

V and J are TRBV6-2 or TRBV6-3 and TRBJ1-1; D gene unclear. V was cut by 0 bases and J by 0 bases, with 14 bases left in between. This CDR3 comprises 17 residues. In germline, CDR1 is MNHEY, CDR2 SVGEGT. The CDR3 nucleotides read TGTGCCAGCAGTTACTCAATAACGGACGGAATGAACACTGAAGCTTTCTTT. It translates to CASSYSITDGMNTEAFF.

About this clonotype: This clone may be a read error of a much larger clone one base away. The chain's CDR3 is CASARQPNTEALF. In DNA form, the CDR3 reads TGTGCCTCAGCGAGGCAACCCAACACTGAAGCTCTCTTT. The J gene is TRBJ1-1, the V gene TRBV19, with unresolved D. This CDR3 region has 13 residues. CDR1 is LNHDA and CDR2 is SQIVND in the germline V gene (reference sequence). The entire variable domain, with the rest obtained from reference TRBV19 and TRBJ1-1, is as follows: DGGITQSPKYLFRKEGQNVTLSCEQNLNHDAMYWYRQDPGQGLRLIYYSQIVNDFQKGDIAEGYSVSREKKESFPLTVTSAQKNPTAFYLCASARQPNTEALFGQGTRLTVV.

The chain recombines TRBV3-1 with TRBJ1-2, with D perhaps TRBD1 (6 bases). Germline CDR1 LGHDT, CDR2 YNNKEL (reference sequence). V was cut by 1 base and J by 4 bases, with 10 bases left in between. CDR3 length equals 14 residues. CDR3 residues: CASSQVGQLYGYTF. CDR3 nucleotide sequence: TGTGCCAGCAGCCAAGTAGGACAGCTCTATGGCTACACCTTC. Full variable domain (remainder filled in from reference TRBV3-1 and TRBJ1-2): DTAVSQTPKYLVTQMGNDKSIKCEQNLGHDTMYWYKQDSKKFLKIMFSYNNKELIINETVPNRFSPKSPDKAHLNLHINSLELGDSAVYFCASSQVGQLYGYTFGSGTRLTVV.

This clonotype has a count of ten or more. The chain has TRBV28 and TRBJ2-5; D is tentatively TRBD1 or TRBD2 (5 bases each). V lost 0 bases and J 5 bases, leaving 13 bases between the germline ends. The CDR3 has 15 amino acids. Germline CDR1 MDHEN, CDR2 SYDVKM. CDR3 coding DNA: TGTGCCAGCAGTTTATGGGGGCTAGCCGGGGAGACCCAGTACTTC. Protein sequence: CASSLWGLAGETQYF.

This clonotype was counted ten times or more. The V call is TRBV6-5, the J call TRBJ1-1; a possible D gene is TRBD1 (6 bases). There are 13 residues in the CDR3. Between the trimmed V and J ends, which lost 8 bases and 5 bases, there was a span of 15 bases. Germline CDR1 reads MNHEY; CDR2 reads SVGAGI. CDR3 bases: TGTGCCAGCGGAGGGGGATGGGTGACTGAAGCTTTCTTT. Translated: CASGGGWVTEAFF.

Ten or more counts support this clonotype. This chain connects TRBV10-2 to TRBJ2-7; TRBD2 is a possible D gene (5 bases). Trimming shortened V by 9 bases and J by 3 bases, and 15 bases separated the two germline ends. Per germline, CDR1 WSHSY and CDR2 SAAADI. The CDR3 length is 13 residues. This chain's CDR3 is CASRAPRGYEQYF. The CDR3 nucleotides are TGCGCCAGTCGGGCCCCCCGGGGCTACGAGCAGTACTTC.

This clonotype was seen ten or more times. The genes are TRBV7-2 and TRBJ1-3; D gene uncertain. Between the trimmed V and J ends, which lost 0 bases and 3 bases, there was a span of 9 bases. The germline V gene has CDR1 SGHTA and CDR2 FQGNSA. This CDR3 is 15 amino acids long. This chain's CDR3 is CASSLAPPIGNTIYF. The CDR3 nucleotides are TGTGCCAGCAGCTTAGCGCCGCCGATTGGAAACACCATATATTTT.

This clonotype was detected ten times or more. CDR3 in amino acids: CASSEIRVIRNQPQHF. In DNA form, the CDR3 reads TGTGCCAGCAGTGAAATTCGAGTTATTCGGAATCAGCCCCAGCATTTT. The chain couples TRBV6-1 to TRBJ1-5; D is unclear. V was pared by 2 bases and J by 4 bases, with 15 bases between. The CDR3 spans 16 residues. Germline V CDR1 and CDR2: MNHNS, SASEGT.

This clonotype has a single count. For the CDR3, the DNA is TGTGCCAGCAGCGCCGACCGGATAAGCTCCTACGAGCAGTACTTC. Translating it yields CASSADRISSYEQYF. The V and J genes are TRBV7-9 and TRBJ2-7; D ambiguous. With 5 bases removed from V and 0 bases from J, the gap between germline ends came to 14 bases. Germline CDR1 SEHNR, CDR2 FQNEAQ (reference sequence). The CDR3 sequence is 15 residues long.

About this clonotype itself: Possible read error: a much larger clone is one base away. The J gene is TRBJ1-1, the V gene TRBV30; 7 bases map to TRBD1. This CDR3 is 13 amino acids long. Germline assignment: CDR1 GTSNPN and CDR2 SVGIG (reference sequence). The CDR3 DNA sequence: TGTGCCTGGAGGGAAGGGACAGACACTGAATCTTTCTTT. Its protein is CAWREGTDTESFF.

This clonotype has ten or more counts. The chain joins TRBV14 to TRBJ1-1; D remains ambiguous. This CDR3 has 13 amino acids. The germline gives CDR1 SGHDN, CDR2 FVKESK. V was clipped by 5 bases and J by 5 bases, with 12 bases between them. The CDR3 coding sequence is TGTGCCAGCAGCATAACGAAGGGTACTGAAGCTTTCTTT. This codes for CASSITKGTEAFF.

This clonotype came up many times. The chain couples TRBV12-3 or TRBV12-4 to TRBJ2-5; D is tentatively TRBD1 or TRBD2 (5 bases each). CDR3 length equals 15 residues. V dropped 0 bases and J dropped 4 bases, with 12 bases sitting between them. The CDR3 protein is CASSLALRDLETQYF. The CDR3 DNA follows: TGTGCCAGCAGTTTAGCGCTCAGGGACCTAGAGACCCAGTACTTC.